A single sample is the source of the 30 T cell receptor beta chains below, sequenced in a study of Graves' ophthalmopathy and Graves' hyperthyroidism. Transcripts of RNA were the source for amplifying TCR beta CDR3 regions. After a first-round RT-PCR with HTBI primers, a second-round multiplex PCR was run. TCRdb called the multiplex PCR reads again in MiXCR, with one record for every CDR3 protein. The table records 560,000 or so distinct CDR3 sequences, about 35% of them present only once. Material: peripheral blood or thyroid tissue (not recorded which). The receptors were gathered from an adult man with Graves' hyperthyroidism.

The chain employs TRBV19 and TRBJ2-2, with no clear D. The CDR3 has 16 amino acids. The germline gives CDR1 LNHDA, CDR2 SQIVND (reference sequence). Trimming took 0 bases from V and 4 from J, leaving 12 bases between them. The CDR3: CASSIEAPVRTGELFF. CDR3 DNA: TGTGCCAGTAGTATAGAGGCCCCTGTTCGCACCGGGGAGCTGTTTTTT.

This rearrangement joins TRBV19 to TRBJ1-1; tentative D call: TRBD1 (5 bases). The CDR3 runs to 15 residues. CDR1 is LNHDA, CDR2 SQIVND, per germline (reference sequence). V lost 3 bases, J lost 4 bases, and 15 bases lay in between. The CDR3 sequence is CASSIMKGRPTEAFF. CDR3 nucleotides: TGTGCCAGTAGTATTATGAAGGGGCGGCCCACTGAAGCTTTCTTT.

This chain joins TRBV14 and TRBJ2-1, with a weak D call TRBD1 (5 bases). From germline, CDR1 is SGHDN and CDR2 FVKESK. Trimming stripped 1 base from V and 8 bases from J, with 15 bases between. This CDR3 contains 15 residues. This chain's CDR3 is CASSQVTLQGHEQFF. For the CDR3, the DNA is TGTGCCAGCAGCCAAGTTACGCTTCAGGGTCATGAGCAGTTCTTC. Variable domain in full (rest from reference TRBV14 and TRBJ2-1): EAGVTQFPSHSVIEKGQTVTLRCDPISGHDNLYWYRRVMGKEIKFLLHFVKESKQDESGMPNNRFLAERTGGTYSTLKVQPAELEDSGVYFCASSQVTLQGHEQFFGPGTRLTVL.

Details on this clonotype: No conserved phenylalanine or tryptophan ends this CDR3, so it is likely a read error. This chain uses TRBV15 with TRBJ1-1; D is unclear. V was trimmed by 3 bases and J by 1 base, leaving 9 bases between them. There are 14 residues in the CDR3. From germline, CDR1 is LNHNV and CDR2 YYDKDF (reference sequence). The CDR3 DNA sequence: TGTGCCACCAGCAGTGGACTGGAGAACACTGAAGCTTTCCTT. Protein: CATSSGLENTEAFL.

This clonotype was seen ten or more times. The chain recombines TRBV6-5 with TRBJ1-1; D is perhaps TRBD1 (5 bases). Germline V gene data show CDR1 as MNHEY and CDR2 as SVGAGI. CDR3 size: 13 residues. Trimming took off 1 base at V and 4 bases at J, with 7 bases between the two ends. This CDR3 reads CASSYLGGTEAFF. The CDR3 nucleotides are TGTGCCAGCAGTTACTTGGGGGGCACTGAAGCTTTCTTT.

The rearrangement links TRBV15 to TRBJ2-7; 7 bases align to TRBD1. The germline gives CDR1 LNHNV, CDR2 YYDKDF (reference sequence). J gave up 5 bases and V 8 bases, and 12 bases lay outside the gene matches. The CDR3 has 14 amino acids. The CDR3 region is CATSGPTGKDEQYF. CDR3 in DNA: TGTGCCACCTCAGGACCGACAGGGAAGGACGAGCAGTACTTC.

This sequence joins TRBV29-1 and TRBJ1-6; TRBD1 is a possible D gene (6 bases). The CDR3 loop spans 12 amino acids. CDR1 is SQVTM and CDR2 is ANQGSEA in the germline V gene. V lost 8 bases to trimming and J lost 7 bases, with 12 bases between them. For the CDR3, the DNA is TGCAGCTCGGGGGCCGGGAATTCACCCCTCCACTTT. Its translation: CSSGAGNSPLHF.

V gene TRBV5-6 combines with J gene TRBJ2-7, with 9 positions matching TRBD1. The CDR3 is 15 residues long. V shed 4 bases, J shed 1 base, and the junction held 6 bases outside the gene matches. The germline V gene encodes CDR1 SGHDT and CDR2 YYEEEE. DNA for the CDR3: TGTGCCAGCAGCCGGGCCGGGACAGGGTCCTACGAGCAGTACTTC. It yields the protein CASSRAGTGSYEQYF. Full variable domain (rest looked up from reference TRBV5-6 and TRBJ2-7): DAGVTQSPTHLIKTRGQQVTLRCSPKSGHDTVSWYQQALGQGPQFIFQYYEEEERQRGNFPDRFSGHQFPNYSSELNVNALLLGDSALYLCASSRAGTGSYEQYFGPGTRLTVT.

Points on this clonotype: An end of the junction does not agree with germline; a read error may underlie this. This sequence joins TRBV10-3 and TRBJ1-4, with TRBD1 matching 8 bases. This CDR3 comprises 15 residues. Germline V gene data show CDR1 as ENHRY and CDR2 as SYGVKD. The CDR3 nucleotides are TGTGCCAGCAGTGAGGAGACAGGGGTGGGGGAAAAACTGTTTTTT. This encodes CASSEETGVGEKLFF.

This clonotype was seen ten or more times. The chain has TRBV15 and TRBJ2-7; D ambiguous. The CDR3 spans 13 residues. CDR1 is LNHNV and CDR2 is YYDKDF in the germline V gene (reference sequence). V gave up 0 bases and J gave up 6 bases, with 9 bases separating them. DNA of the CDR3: TGTGCCACCAGCAGAGATAGGTGGGGCGAGCAGTACTTC. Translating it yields CATSRDRWGEQYF.

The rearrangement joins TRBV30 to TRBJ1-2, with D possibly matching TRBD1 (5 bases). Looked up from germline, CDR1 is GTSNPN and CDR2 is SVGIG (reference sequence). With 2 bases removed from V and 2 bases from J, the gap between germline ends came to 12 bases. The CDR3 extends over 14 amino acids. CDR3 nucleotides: TGTGCCTGGAGTTGGCAGGGAGGAAACTATGGCTACACCTTC. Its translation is CAWSWQGGNYGYTF.

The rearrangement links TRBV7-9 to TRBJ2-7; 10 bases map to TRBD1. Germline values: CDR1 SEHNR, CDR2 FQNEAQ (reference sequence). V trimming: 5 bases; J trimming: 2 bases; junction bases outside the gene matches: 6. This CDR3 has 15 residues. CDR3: CASSSGGTGAYEQYF. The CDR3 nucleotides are TGTGCCAGCAGCAGCGGAGGGACAGGGGCCTACGAGCAGTACTTC.

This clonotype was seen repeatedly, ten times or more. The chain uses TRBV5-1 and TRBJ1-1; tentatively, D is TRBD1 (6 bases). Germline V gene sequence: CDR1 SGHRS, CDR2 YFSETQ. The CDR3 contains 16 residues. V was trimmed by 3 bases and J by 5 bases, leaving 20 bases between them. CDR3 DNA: TGCGCCAGCAGCTCCGAACCTACAGGGTTGTTAACTGAAGCTTTCTTT. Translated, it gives CASSSEPTGLLTEAFF.

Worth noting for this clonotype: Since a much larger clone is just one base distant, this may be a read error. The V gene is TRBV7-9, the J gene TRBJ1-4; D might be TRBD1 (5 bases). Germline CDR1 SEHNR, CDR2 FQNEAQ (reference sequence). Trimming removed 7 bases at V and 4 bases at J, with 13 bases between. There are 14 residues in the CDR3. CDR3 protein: CASKAGTGNEKLFF. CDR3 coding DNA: TGTGCCAGCAAGGCCGGGACGGGTAATGAAAAACTGTTTTTT. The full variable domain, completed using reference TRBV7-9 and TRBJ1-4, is DTGVSQNPRHKITKRGQNVTFRCDPISEHNRLYWYRQTLGQGPEFLTYFQNEAQLEKSRLLSDRFSAERPKGSFSTLEIQRTEQGDSAMYLCASKAGTGNEKLFFGSGTQLSVL.

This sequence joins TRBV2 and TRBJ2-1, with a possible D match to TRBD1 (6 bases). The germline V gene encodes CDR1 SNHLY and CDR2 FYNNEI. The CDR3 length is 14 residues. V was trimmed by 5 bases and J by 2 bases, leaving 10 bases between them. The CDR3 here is CASSLDRTYNEQFF. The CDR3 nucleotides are TGTGCCAGCAGTCTCGACAGGACCTACAATGAGCAGTTCTTC.

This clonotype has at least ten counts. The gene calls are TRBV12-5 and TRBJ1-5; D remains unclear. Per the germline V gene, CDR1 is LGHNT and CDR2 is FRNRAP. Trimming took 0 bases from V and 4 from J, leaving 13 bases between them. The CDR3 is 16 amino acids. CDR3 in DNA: TGTGCTAGTGGTTTGGTACTTCGGGGTCGAAATCAGCCCCAGCATTTT. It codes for CASGLVLRGRNQPQHF. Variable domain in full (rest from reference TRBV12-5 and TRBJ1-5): DARVTQTPRHKVTEMGQEVTMRCQPILGHNTVFWYRQTMMQGLELLAYFRNRAPLDDSGMPKDRFSAEMPDATLATLKIQPSEPRDSAVYFCASGLVLRGRNQPQHFGDGTRLSIL.

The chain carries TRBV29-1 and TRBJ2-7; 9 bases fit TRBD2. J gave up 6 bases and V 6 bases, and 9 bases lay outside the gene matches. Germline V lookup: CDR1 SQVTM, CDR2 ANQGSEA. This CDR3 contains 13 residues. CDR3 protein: CSVSSGVSLEQYF. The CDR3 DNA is TGCAGCGTGTCTAGCGGGGTCTCTCTCGAGCAGTACTTC.

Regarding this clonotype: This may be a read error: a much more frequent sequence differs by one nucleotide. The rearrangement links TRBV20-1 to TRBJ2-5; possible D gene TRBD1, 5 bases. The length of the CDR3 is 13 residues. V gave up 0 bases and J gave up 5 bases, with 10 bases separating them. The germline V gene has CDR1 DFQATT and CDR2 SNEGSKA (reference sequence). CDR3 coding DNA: TGCAGTGCTAGAGATTTAAAGGGGGAGACCCAGTACTTC. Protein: CSARDLKGETQYF.

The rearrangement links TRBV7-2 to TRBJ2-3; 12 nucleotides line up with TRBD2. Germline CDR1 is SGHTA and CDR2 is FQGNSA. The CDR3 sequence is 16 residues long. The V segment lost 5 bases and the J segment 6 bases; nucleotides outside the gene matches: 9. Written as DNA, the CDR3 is TGTGCCAGCAGCCCGATGACTAGCGGGGGTGGTGATACGCAGTATTTT. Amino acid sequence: CASSPMTSGGGDTQYF.

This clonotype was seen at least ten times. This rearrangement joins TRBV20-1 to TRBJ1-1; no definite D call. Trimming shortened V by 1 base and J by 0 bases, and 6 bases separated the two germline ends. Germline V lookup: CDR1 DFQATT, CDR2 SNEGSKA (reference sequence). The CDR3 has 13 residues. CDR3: CSARGPLNTEAFF. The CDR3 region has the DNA TGCAGTGCTAGAGGACCGCTGAACACTGAAGCTTTCTTT.

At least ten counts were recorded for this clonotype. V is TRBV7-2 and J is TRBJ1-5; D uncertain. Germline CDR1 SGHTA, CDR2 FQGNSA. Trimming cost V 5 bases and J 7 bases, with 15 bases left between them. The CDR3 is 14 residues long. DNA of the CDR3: TGTGCCAGCAGCCGGCCGGGTCTAAACCAGCCCCAGCATTTT. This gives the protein CASSRPGLNQPQHF.

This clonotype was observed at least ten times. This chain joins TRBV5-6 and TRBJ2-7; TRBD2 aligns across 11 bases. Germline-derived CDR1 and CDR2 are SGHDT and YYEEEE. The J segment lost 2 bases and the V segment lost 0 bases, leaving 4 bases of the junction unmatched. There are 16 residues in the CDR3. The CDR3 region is CASSLELAGVTYEQYF. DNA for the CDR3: TGTGCCAGCAGCTTGGAACTAGCGGGGGTTACCTACGAGCAGTACTTC.

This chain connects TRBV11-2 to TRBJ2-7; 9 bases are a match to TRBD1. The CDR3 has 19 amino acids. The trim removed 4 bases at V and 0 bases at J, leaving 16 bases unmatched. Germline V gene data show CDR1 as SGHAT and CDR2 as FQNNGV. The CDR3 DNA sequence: TGTGCCAGCAGCTCAGAGGGACAGGGAGAGACAAAATACTCCTACGAGCAGTACTTC. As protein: CASSSEGQGETKYSYEQYF. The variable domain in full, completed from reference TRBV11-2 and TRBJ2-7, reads EAGVAQSPRYKIIEKRQSVAFWCNPISGHATLYWYQQILGQGPKLLIQFQNNGVVDDSQLPKDRFSAERLKGVDSTLKIQPAKLEDSAVYLCASSSEGQGETKYSYEQYFGPGTRLTVT.

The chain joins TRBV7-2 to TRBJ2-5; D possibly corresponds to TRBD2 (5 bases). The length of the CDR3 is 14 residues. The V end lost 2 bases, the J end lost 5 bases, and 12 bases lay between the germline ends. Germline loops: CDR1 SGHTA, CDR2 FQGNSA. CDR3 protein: CASSLPLTGETQYF. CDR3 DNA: TGTGCCAGCAGCTTACCCCTCACGGGGGAGACCCAGTACTTC.

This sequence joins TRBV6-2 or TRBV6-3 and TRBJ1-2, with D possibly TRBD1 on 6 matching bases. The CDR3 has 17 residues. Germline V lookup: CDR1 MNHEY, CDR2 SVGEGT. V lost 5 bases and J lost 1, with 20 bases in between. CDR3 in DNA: TGTGCCAGCAGTCAATCCCTCGACAGGAAACTTAACTATGGCTACACCTTC. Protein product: CASSQSLDRKLNYGYTF.

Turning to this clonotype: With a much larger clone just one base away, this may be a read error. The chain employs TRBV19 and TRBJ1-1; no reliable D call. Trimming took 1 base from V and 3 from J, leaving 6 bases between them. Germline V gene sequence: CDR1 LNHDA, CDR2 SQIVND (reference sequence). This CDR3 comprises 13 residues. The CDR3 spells CASSIGTYTEAFF. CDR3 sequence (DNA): TGTGCCAGTAGTATAGGGACTTACACTGAAGCTTTCTTT. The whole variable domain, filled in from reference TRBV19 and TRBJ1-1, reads DGGITQSPKYLFRKEGQNVTLSCEQNLNHDAMYWYRQDPGQGLRLIYYSQIVNDFQKGDIAEGYSVSREKKESFPLTVTSAQKNPTAFYLCASSIGTYTEAFFGQGTRLTVV.

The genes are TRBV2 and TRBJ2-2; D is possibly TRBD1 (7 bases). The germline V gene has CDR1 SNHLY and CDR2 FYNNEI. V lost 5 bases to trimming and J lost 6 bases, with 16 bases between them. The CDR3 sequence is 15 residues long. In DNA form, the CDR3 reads TGTGCCAGCAGTTCTTCAGGGGGGCTGGCCGGGGAGCTGTTTTTT. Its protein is CASSSSGGLAGELFF.

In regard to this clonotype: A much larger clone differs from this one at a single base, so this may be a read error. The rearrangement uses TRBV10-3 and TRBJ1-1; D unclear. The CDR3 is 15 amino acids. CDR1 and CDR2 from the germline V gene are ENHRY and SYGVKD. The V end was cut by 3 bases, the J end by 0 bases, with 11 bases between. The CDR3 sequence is CAISDRFVVNTEAFF. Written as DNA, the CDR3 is TGTGCCATCAGTGACAGGTTCGTTGTGAACACTGAAGCTTTCTTT.

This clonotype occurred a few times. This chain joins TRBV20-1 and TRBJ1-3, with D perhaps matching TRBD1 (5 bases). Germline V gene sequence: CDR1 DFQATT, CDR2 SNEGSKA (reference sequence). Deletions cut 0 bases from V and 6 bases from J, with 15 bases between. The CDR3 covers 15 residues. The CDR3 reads CSARDQRGLKNTIYF. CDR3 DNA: TGCAGTGCTAGAGATCAGCGGGGGTTGAAAAACACCATATATTTT.

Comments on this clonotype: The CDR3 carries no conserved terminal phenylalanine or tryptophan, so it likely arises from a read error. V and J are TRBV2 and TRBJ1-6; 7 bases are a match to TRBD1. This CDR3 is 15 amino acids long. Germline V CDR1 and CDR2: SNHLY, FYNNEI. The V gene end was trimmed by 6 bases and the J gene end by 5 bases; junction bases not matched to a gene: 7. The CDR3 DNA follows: TGTGCCAGCAGCCCCCGGGACAGCGATAATTCACCCCTCCACCTT. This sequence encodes CASSPRDSDNSPLHL.